These 23 T cell receptor beta chains were all obtained from the same sample, sequenced in a study of blood T cell repertoires in COVID-19. The assay was immunoSEQ multiplex PCR, and TCRdb's table has in-frame clones only and misses some. The sample yields approximately 110,000 clones, more than 80% seen once. The sample was peripheral blood. The origin of the receptors is a woman older than 75 with COVID-19, enrolled during active disease.

The V and J genes are TRBV27 and TRBJ1-6; TRBD1 agrees at 9 bases. The CDR3 sequence is 15 residues long. V lost 3 bases, J lost 8 bases, and 5 bases stayed unmatched. Germline V gives CDR1 MNHEY, CDR2 SMNVEV (reference sequence). CDR3 sequence (DNA): TGTGCCAGCAGTTTGCTTGGACAGGGGCATTCACCCCTCCACTTT. The encoded protein is CASSLLGQGHSPLHF.

The J gene is TRBJ2-7, the V gene TRBV11-2, with D possibly TRBD1 on 5 matching bases. CDR3 length: 13 amino acids. Germline-derived CDR1 and CDR2 are SGHAT and FQNNGV. Between the trimmed V and J ends, which lost 1 base and 5 bases, there was a span of 9 bases. Here the CDR3 DNA reads TGTGCCAGCAGCTTAGTAAGGGGCCACGAGCAGTACTTC. Translating it yields CASSLVRGHEQYF.

The chain combines TRBV6-1 with TRBJ2-1; 7 bases agree with TRBD1. Per germline, CDR1 MNHNS and CDR2 SASEGT. The CDR3 totals 15 residues. The junction had 10 bases not matched to a gene; V was cut back by 3 bases and J by 8 bases. The DNA for the CDR3 is TGTGCCAGCAGTGAGTCCCCCACTACAGGGGATGAGCAGTTCTTC. Protein product: CASSESPTTGDEQFF.

This clone was detected only once. The chain employs TRBV9 and TRBJ2-2; 7 bases fit TRBD2. Germline values: CDR1 SGDLS, CDR2 YYNGEE. The CDR3 spans 15 residues. Trimming took 4 bases from V and 7 from J; bases not matched to a gene: 10. The CDR3 coding sequence is TGTGCCAGCAGCACCCGGGACTACAAGGGCGGGGAGCTGTTTTTT. It specifies CASSTRDYKGGELFF.

This chain links TRBV6-5 with TRBJ1-5, with 8 positions matching TRBD1. This CDR3 is 13 amino acids long. Germline CDR1 reads MNHEY; CDR2 reads SVGAGI. V shed 6 bases, J shed 5 bases, and the junction held 3 bases outside the gene matches. CDR3 amino acids: CASSRGPDQPQHF. The CDR3 DNA is TGTGCCAGCAGCAGGGGGCCGGATCAGCCCCAGCATTTT.

The genes are TRBV3-1 (or the pseudogene TRBV3-2) and TRBJ2-5; TRBD1 agrees at 10 bases. Trimming took 2 bases from V and 5 from J; bases not matched to a gene: 5. The germline V gene has CDR1 LGHDT and CDR2 YNNKEL (reference sequence). The CDR3 contains 15 residues. CDR3 bases: TGTGCCAGCAGCCAATCTGACAGGGGGCATGAGACCCAGTACTTC. It translates to CASSQSDRGHETQYF.

This clone has more than one count but fewer than ten. The chain is built from TRBV4-3 and TRBJ1-1; TRBD1 matches at 9 bases. J lost 8 bases, V lost 1 base, and 5 bases had no gene match. CDR1 and CDR2 (germline): LGHNA, YSLEER. The CDR3 runs 14 residues. CDR3 in amino acids: CASSQGGQGWEAFF. CDR3 bases: TGCGCCAGCAGCCAAGGGGGACAGGGATGGGAAGCTTTCTTT.

This chain uses TRBV4-1 with TRBJ2-5, with a weak D call TRBD2 (6 bases). The V end lost 1 base, the J end lost 5 bases, and 17 bases lay between the germline ends. CDR3 size: 16 residues. Germline V gene data show CDR1 as MGHRA and CDR2 as YSYEKL. CDR3 in amino acids: CASSQGPAEGRETQYF. The CDR3 DNA is TGCGCCAGCAGCCAAGGTCCAGCGGAGGGGCGGGAGACCCAGTACTTC.

V and J are TRBV5-4 and TRBJ2-7, with 12 bases that match TRBD2. This CDR3 contains 14 residues. The trim removed 4 bases at V and 3 bases at J, leaving 2 bases unmatched. Germline lookup yields CDR1 SGHNT and CDR2 YYREEE (reference sequence). The CDR3 nucleotides read TGTGCCAGCAGCCCGACTAGCGGGGGCTACGAGCAGTACTTC. It translates to CASSPTSGGYEQYF.

This clone was found a few times. The V gene is TRBV11-1, the J gene TRBJ1-6, with TRBD1 as a possible D gene (5 bases). V lost 3 bases, J lost 6 bases, and 12 bases lay in between. This CDR3 has 15 amino acids. The germline V gene has CDR1 SGHAT and CDR2 FQDESV (reference sequence). CDR3 DNA sequence: TGTGCCAGCAGCTTGAGTGACAGAACTAATTCACCCCTCCACTTT. It is translated as CASSLSDRTNSPLHF.

This clone showed up just a few times. The V and J genes are TRBV11-3 and TRBJ2-1; 10 bases map to TRBD2. The CDR3 sequence is 15 residues long. The V gene's germline CDR1 is SGHNT and CDR2 YENEEA. V gave up 2 bases and J gave up 6 bases; unmatched junction bases: 4. The chain's CDR3 is CASSLLAGEINEQFF. The CDR3 region has the DNA TGTGCCAGCAGCTTACTAGCGGGAGAAATCAATGAGCAGTTCTTC.

The chain has TRBV7-3 and TRBJ2-5; TRBD2 might be the D (6 bases). The CDR3 spans 15 residues. V lost 3 bases, J lost 4 bases, and 15 bases lay in between. The germline V gene has CDR1 SGHTA and CDR2 FQGTGA. CDR3 sequence (DNA): TGTGCCAGCAGCTTGGCGGGGAATGAGGGAGAGACCCAGTACTTC. Its protein is CASSLAGNEGETQYF.

The chain recombines TRBV27 with TRBJ2-1, with TRBD2 identical over 7 bases. CDR1 is MNHEY, CDR2 SMNVEV, per germline (reference sequence). The CDR3 is 15 residues long. Unmatched junction bases numbered 4, after V lost 3 bases and J lost 2 bases. CDR3 region: CASSFGLVAYNEQFF. DNA of the CDR3: TGTGCCAGCAGTTTCGGACTAGTTGCCTACAATGAGCAGTTCTTC.

The J gene is TRBJ1-2, the V gene TRBV4-2, with D unresolved. The CDR3 contains 15 residues. Germline CDR1 reads LGHNA; CDR2 reads YNFKEQ. V lost 0 bases and J lost 0, with 8 bases in between. CDR3 sequence (DNA): TGTGCCAGCAGCCAAGATATGGTAGCTAACTATGGCTACACCTTC. It codes for CASSQDMVANYGYTF.

This clone occurred once. The genes are TRBV29-1 and TRBJ2-5, with TRBD2 matching 9 bases. The germline V gene has CDR1 SQVTM and CDR2 ANQGSEA. The CDR3 contains 15 residues. V gave up 4 bases and J gave up 5 bases; unmatched junction bases: 11. CDR3 sequence reads: CSVGGGRGLEETQYF. CDR3 nucleotides: TGCAGCGTTGGGGGCGGGAGGGGACTCGAGGAGACCCAGTACTTC.

The chain couples TRBV6-1 to TRBJ2-1; possibly TRBD1 for D (7 bases). Germline CDR1 MNHNS, CDR2 SASEGT. The V end was cut by 3 bases, the J end by 10 bases, with 13 bases between. This CDR3 region has 13 residues. The DNA of the CDR3 is TGTGCCAGCAGTGAGGGACAGCGGGTAGAGCAGTTCTTC. It codes for CASSEGQRVEQFF.

The chain uses TRBV28 and TRBJ1-3; D gene unclear. CDR1 is MDHEN, CDR2 SYDVKM, per germline. The CDR3 contains 16 residues. V dropped 3 bases and J dropped 1 base, with 13 bases sitting between them. The CDR3 DNA is TGTGCCAGCAGTTTTTCCGGAGTTGGTTCTGGAAACACCATATATTTT. Residues: CASSFSGVGSGNTIYF.

This clone is a singleton in its sample. The J gene is TRBJ2-7, the V gene TRBV11-1; maybe TRBD2 (6 bases). Germline values: CDR1 SGHAT, CDR2 FQDESV (reference sequence). V was shortened by 6 bases and J by 5 bases, with 17 bases between the two germline ends. The CDR3 runs 14 residues. The CDR3 DNA is TGTGCCAGCAGACCGGCCGGGAGTTACGACGAGCAGTACTTC. Its protein is CASRPAGSYDEQYF.

The chain links TRBV6-5 to TRBJ2-7; D unresolved. V gave up 0 bases and J gave up 7 bases, with 13 bases separating them. The V gene's germline CDR1 is MNHEY and CDR2 SVGAGI. The CDR3 is 14 residues long. CDR3 DNA: TGTGCCAGCAGTTACTCAGTGCTAGTCGAAGAGCAGTACTTC. Encoded protein: CASSYSVLVEEQYF.

The J gene is TRBJ2-6, the V gene TRBV29-1, with D unresolved. The V gene's germline CDR1 is SQVTM and CDR2 ANQGSEA. The CDR3 runs 14 residues. V lost 1 base to trimming and J lost 0 bases, with 4 bases between them. In nucleotides, the CDR3 is TGCAGCGTTGAAGTCTTCTCTGGGGCCAACGTCCTGACTTTC. It codes for CSVEVFSGANVLTF.

The chain carries TRBV9 and TRBJ1-6; 9 nucleotides match TRBD1. The CDR3 is made up of 12 amino acids. Germline trimming cut 5 bases from V and 12 bases from J; bases unmatched to any gene: 3. Germline CDR1 reads SGDLS; CDR2 reads YYNGEE. The CDR3, as DNA: TGTGCCAGCAGTGCGGACAGGGGACCCCTCCACTTT. Translated: CASSADRGPLHF.

The J gene is TRBJ2-3, the V gene TRBV6-2 or TRBV6-3, with D tentatively TRBD1 (6 bases). Germline V lookup: CDR1 MNHEY, CDR2 SVGEGT. The V and J ends lost 5 bases and 2 bases respectively, with 11 bases between them. The CDR3 totals 14 residues. CDR3 sequence reads: CASSPDSNTDTQYF. The CDR3 nucleotides are TGTGCCAGCAGTCCGGACAGCAACACAGATACGCAGTATTTT.

The rearrangement uses TRBV3-1 (or the pseudogene TRBV3-2) and TRBJ1-2; 7 bases are a match to TRBD1. Trimming at V came to 1 base and at J to 4 bases, leaving 3 bases not matched to a gene. Germline V lookup: CDR1 LGHDT, CDR2 YNNKEL (reference sequence). The CDR3 covers 14 residues. This CDR3 is CASSQGDRLYGYTF. The CDR3 DNA is TGTGCCAGCAGCCAAGGGGACAGACTCTATGGCTACACCTTC.